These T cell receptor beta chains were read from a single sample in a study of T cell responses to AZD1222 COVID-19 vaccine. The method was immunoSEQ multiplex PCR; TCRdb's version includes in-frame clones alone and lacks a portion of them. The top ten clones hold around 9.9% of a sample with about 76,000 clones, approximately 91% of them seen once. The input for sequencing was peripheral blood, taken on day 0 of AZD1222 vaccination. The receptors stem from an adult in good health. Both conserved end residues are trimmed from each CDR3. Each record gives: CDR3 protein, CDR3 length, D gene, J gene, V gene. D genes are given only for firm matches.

CDR3aa: ASSPTGTAGYGYT
len: 13
d_gene: TRBD1
j_gene: TRBJ1-2
v_gene: TRBV28

CDR3aa: ASSSRDLPLNTIY
len: 13
d_gene: -
j_gene: TRBJ1-3
v_gene: TRBV7-8

CDR3aa: AISDSRGPNEKLF
len: 13
d_gene: -
j_gene: TRBJ1-4
v_gene: TRBV10-3

CDR3aa: ASRGLVGTGVTGELF
len: 15
d_gene: TRBD1
j_gene: TRBJ2-2
v_gene: TRBV2

CDR3aa: ASSTGTDSGNTIY
len: 13
d_gene: TRBD1
j_gene: TRBJ1-3
v_gene: TRBV6-5

CDR3aa: ASSFTNTGGELF
len: 12
d_gene: -
j_gene: TRBJ2-2
v_gene: TRBV27

CDR3aa: SGVGTANYGYT
len: 11
d_gene: TRBD1
j_gene: TRBJ1-2
v_gene: TRBV29-1

CDR3aa: ASSEAPTEAF
len: 10
d_gene: -
j_gene: TRBJ1-1
v_gene: TRBV6-4

CDR3aa: ASSLGMGGNQPQH
len: 13
d_gene: -
j_gene: TRBJ1-5
v_gene: TRBV28

CDR3aa: ASSQDPSYGYT
len: 11
d_gene: -
j_gene: TRBJ1-2
v_gene: TRBV5-1

CDR3aa: ASSLETGGRETQY
len: 13
d_gene: TRBD1
j_gene: TRBJ2-5
v_gene: TRBV5-1

CDR3aa: ASVLVGNTGELF
len: 12
d_gene: -
j_gene: TRBJ2-2
v_gene: TRBV6-5

CDR3aa: ASSESTASEREAF
len: 13
d_gene: -
j_gene: TRBJ1-1
v_gene: TRBV10-1

CDR3aa: ASSPRKRIDTQY
len: 12
d_gene: -
j_gene: TRBJ2-3
v_gene: TRBV3-1/TRBV3-2

CDR3aa: ASSGGAGELF
len: 10
d_gene: -
j_gene: TRBJ2-2
v_gene: TRBV19

CDR3aa: ASQAGGGYT
len: 9
d_gene: -
j_gene: TRBJ1-2
v_gene: TRBV3-1/TRBV3-2

CDR3aa: ASGVRGEAF
len: 9
d_gene: -
j_gene: TRBJ1-1
v_gene: TRBV12-3/TRBV12-4

CDR3aa: ASSDTGAGNSPLH
len: 13
d_gene: -
j_gene: TRBJ1-6
v_gene: TRBV6-4

CDR3aa: ASSSGAGQPQH
len: 11
d_gene: -
j_gene: TRBJ1-5
v_gene: TRBV6-5

CDR3aa: ASRLRPDPMPRGQVLNSNQPQH
len: 22
d_gene: -
j_gene: TRBJ1-5
v_gene: TRBV12-2

CDR3aa: SASGGQGSYNSPLH
len: 14
d_gene: TRBD1
j_gene: TRBJ1-6
v_gene: TRBV20-1